The entry below describes one T cell receptor beta chain. Its antigen is still unknown. This sample is part of a study of CD8 T cells in ankylosing spondylitis. Study conclusions and caveats: Matched ankylosing spondylitis synovial fluid reportedly showed significant enrichment of disease-linked clones. Some motif variants were previously reported in reactive arthritis synovial fluid and blood. The authors found the disease-linked clones to be CD8+ and relatively rare in peripheral blood. Typical of ankylosing spondylitis blood, it appeared, was a TCR beta motif of eight highly homologous variants.

Quantitative 5'-RACE with molecular barcodes produced the TCR beta libraries. TCRdb reanalysed the 5' RACE reads using MiXCR and keeps one entry per CDR3 protein. The sample consists of just under 550,000 distinct CDR3 sequences, roughly 13% of them appearing once. The junction had 3 bases not matched to a gene; V was cut back by 0 bases and J by 5 bases. Germline V CDR1 and CDR2: LGHDT, YNNKEL (reference sequence). The CDR3 contains 14 residues. This sequence originates from a male donor with ankylosing spondylitis. The gene calls are TRBV3-1 and TRBJ1-1, with TRBD1 identical over 7 bases. Sequencing input: blood, either unsorted or a sorted T cell fraction (not recorded which). CDR3 sequence: CASSQEQGRTEAFF. CDR3 nucleotides: TGTGCCAGCAGCCAAGAACAGGGGAGGACTGAAGCTTTCTTT.